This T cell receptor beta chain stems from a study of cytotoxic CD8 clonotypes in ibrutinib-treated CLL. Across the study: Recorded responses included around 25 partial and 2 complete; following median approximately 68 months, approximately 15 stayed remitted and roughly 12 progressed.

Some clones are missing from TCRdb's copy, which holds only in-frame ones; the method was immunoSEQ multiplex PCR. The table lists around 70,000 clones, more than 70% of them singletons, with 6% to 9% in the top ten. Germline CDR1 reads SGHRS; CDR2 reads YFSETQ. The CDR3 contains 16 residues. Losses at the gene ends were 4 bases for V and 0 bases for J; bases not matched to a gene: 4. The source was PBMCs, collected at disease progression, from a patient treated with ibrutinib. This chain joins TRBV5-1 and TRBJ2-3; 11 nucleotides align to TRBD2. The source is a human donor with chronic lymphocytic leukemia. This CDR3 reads CASSVGTSGSTDTQYF. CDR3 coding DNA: TGCGCCAGCAGCGTAGGGACTAGCGGTAGCACAGATACGCAGTATTTT. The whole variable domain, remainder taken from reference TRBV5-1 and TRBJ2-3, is KAGVTQTPRYLIKTRGQQVTLSCSPISGHRSVSWYQQTPGQGLQFLFEYFSETQRNKGNFPGRFSGRQFSNSRSEMNVSTLELGDSALYLCASSVGTSGSTDTQYFGPGTRLTVL.